The next 27 T cell receptor beta chains were all read from a single sample in a study of identical twins. A single record per CDR3 protein comes from TCRdb applying MiXCR to the 5' RACE reads. The data hold about 550,000 distinct CDR3 sequences, with more than 20% observed a single time. Separately, the same data were catalogued under a study of yellow fever vaccine responses in identical twins.

Sequenced material: CD4+ T cells sorted from blood. The receptors were sampled from a woman aged 18-29 years in good health.

This sequence joins TRBV20-1 and TRBJ1-5; unclear D gene. This CDR3 spans 13 amino acids. CDR1 and CDR2 from the germline V gene are DFQATT and SNEGSKA (reference sequence). V was cut by 8 bases and J by 0 bases, with 11 bases left in between. The CDR3 sequence: CSLSDGSNQPQHF. The DNA of the CDR3 is TGCAGTCTCTCTGACGGTAGCAATCAGCCCCAGCATTTT.

This chain links TRBV7-9 with TRBJ2-7, with 7 bases lining up with TRBD2. CDR1 is SEHNR and CDR2 is FQNEAQ in the germline V gene (reference sequence). V lost 1 base and J lost 2; bases outside the gene matches: 5. This CDR3 is built from 15 residues. The CDR3 DNA reads as TGTGCCAGCAGCTTAGTTGGGCGGGAGCCCTACGAGCAGTACTTC. Translated, it gives CASSLVGREPYEQYF. Based on the CDR3 plus reference TRBV7-9 and TRBJ2-7, the full variable domain is DTGVSQNPRHKITKRGQNVTFRCDPISEHNRLYWYRQTLGQGPEFLTYFQNEAQLEKSRLLSDRFSAERPKGSFSTLEIQRTEQGDSAMYLCASSLVGREPYEQYFGPGTRLTVT.

CDR3 loop: CSVVGGLYEQYF. The DNA for the CDR3 is TGCAGCGTTGTCGGGGGACTCTACGAGCAGTACTTC. The chain employs TRBV29-1 and TRBJ2-7; TRBD2 is a possible D gene (6 bases). V lost 4 bases to trimming and J lost 3 bases, with 10 bases between them. This CDR3 spans 12 amino acids. The germline CDR1 and CDR2 sequences are SQVTM and ANQGSEA.

V gene TRBV5-5 combines with J gene TRBJ2-7; no reliable D call. Germline assignment: CDR1 SGHKS and CDR2 YYEKEE (reference sequence). The CDR3 spans 9 residues. V dropped 4 bases and J dropped 6 bases, with 2 bases sitting between them. The CDR3 coding sequence is TGTGCCAGCAGCCCCGAGCAGTACGTC. Encoded protein: CASSPEQYV.

This clonotype was picked up one time. The chain joins TRBV6-6 to TRBJ2-1; D not certain. CDR3 length: 13 residues. Germline CDR1 MNHNY, CDR2 SVGAGI (reference sequence). V was shortened by 0 bases and J by 12 bases, with 12 bases between the two germline ends. This CDR3 reads CASSYSRLSGQFF. CDR3 nucleotides: TGTGCCAGCAGTTACTCTCGGCTCTCAGGGCAGTTCTTC.

The chain couples TRBV7-9 to TRBJ2-6; no definite D call. The V gene's germline CDR1 is SEHNR and CDR2 FQNEAQ (reference sequence). The CDR3 sequence is 14 residues long. Trimming removed 4 bases at V and 4 bases at J, with 8 bases between. The CDR3 DNA reads as TGTGCCAGCAGCTCCATGGGAGGGGCCAACGTCCTGACTTTC. The encoded protein is CASSSMGGANVLTF.

V and J are TRBV12-3 or TRBV12-4 and TRBJ2-1; D remains unclear. Between the trimmed V and J ends, which lost 5 bases and 5 bases, there was a span of 16 bases. The CDR3 has 15 residues. Here the CDR3 reads CASSPRPRTNNEQFF. For the CDR3, the DNA is TGTGCCAGCAGTCCCCGCCCTAGGACGAACAATGAGCAGTTCTTC.

This clonotype was seen only a few times. CDR3 in DNA: TGCAGCGGATTGAGCTCTGGGGCCAACGTCCTGACTTTC. Its translation: CSGLSSGANVLTF. V and J are TRBV29-1 and TRBJ2-6; D gene unclear. There are 13 residues in the CDR3. Trimming removed 7 bases at V and 0 bases at J, with 7 bases between. The germline V gene encodes CDR1 SQVTM and CDR2 ANQGSEA.

This clonotype was observed at least ten times. The chain recombines TRBV12-3 or TRBV12-4 with TRBJ2-1; D is undetermined. The CDR3 is 13 residues long. Trimming stripped 3 bases from V and 7 bases from J, with 10 bases between. For the CDR3, the DNA is TGTGCCAGCAGTTTTCGGGTTCTTAATGAGCAGTTCTTC. Protein sequence: CASSFRVLNEQFF.

CDR3 protein: CASSLGYSQPQHF. CDR3 bases: TGTGCCAGCAGCTTAGGCTATAGTCAGCCCCAGCATTTT. This chain links TRBV7-2 with TRBJ1-5; D is unclear. The CDR3 length is 13 residues. CDR1 is SGHTA, CDR2 FQGNSA, per germline. Trimming shortened V by 1 base and J by 6 bases, and 7 bases separated the two germline ends.

The V gene is TRBV7-6, the J gene TRBJ2-1; the D gene is possibly TRBD2 (6 bases). V was cut by 0 bases and J by 10 bases, with 10 bases left in between. This CDR3 has 13 residues. Per germline, CDR1 SGHVS and CDR2 FNYEAQ. CDR3 DNA sequence: TGTGCCAGCAGCTTAGCGGCGGGGACGGAGCAGTTCTTC. It translates to CASSLAAGTEQFF.

The J gene is TRBJ2-3, the V gene TRBV29-1, with D maybe TRBD1 (6 bases). Germline values: CDR1 SQVTM, CDR2 ANQGSEA. This CDR3 contains 15 residues. The V end lost 1 base, the J end lost 0 bases, and 11 bases lay between the germline ends. CDR3 bases: TGCAGCGTTGAAGGGGACACAACTAGCACAGATACGCAGTATTTT. Translating it yields CSVEGDTTSTDTQYF.

This chain joins TRBV12-3 or TRBV12-4 and TRBJ1-3; D remains unclear. With 5 bases removed from V and 1 base from J, the gap between germline ends came to 3 bases. This CDR3 has 12 residues. The CDR3 reads CASSTSGNTIYF. For the CDR3, the DNA is TGTGCCAGCAGTACTTCTGGAAACACCATATATTTT.

This clonotype has at least ten counts. This sequence joins TRBV11-1 and TRBJ2-7; the D gene could be TRBD1 or TRBD2 (6 bases each). The CDR3 is 16 residues long. Germline values: CDR1 SGHAT, CDR2 FQDESV (reference sequence). Trimming left V 2 bases short and J 2 bases short, with 16 bases between. CDR3 loop: CASSLHSGAAAYEQYF. The CDR3 DNA is TGTGCCAGCAGCTTACATTCGGGGGCGGCGGCCTACGAGCAGTACTTC.

CDR3 nucleotide sequence: TGCGCCAGCAGCTTGACGCCTAGCGGGAGCTCCTACAATGAGCAGTTCTTC. Protein sequence: CASSLTPSGSSYNEQFF. This chain connects TRBV5-1 to TRBJ2-1; 10 bases agree with TRBD2. Unmatched junction bases numbered 4, after V lost 1 base and J lost 0 bases. CDR1 SGHRS and CDR2 YFSETQ come from the germline V gene. This CDR3 comprises 17 residues.

The rearrangement uses TRBV12-3 or TRBV12-4 and TRBJ2-1, with D tentatively TRBD1 (5 bases). The CDR3 is 16 amino acids. Trimming removed 5 bases from V and 4 bases from J, with 18 bases in between. In DNA, the CDR3 is TGTGCCAGCAGTCAACAGGACCAAGCACGATACAATGAGCAGTTCTTC. Protein sequence: CASSQQDQARYNEQFF.

This clonotype was seen a handful of times. The chain carries TRBV4-1 and TRBJ2-7, with a possible D match to TRBD2 (5 bases). This CDR3 is 17 amino acids long. V lost 4 bases and J 0 bases, leaving 19 bases between the germline ends. Germline V gene sequence: CDR1 MGHRA, CDR2 YSYEKL. The CDR3 loop is CASSRFSGKDSSYEQYF. CDR3 bases: TGCGCCAGCAGCCGATTCTCCGGGAAGGACTCCTCCTACGAGCAGTACTTC.

On this clonotype: The junction departs from the called germline gene at one end, perhaps through a read error. CDR3 in amino acids: CASSEGQDIYIEQFF. The CDR3 coding sequence is TGTGCCAGCAGCGAGGGACAGGATATTTACATTGAGCAGTTCTTC. This chain connects TRBV9 to TRBJ2-1, with TRBD1 identical over 8 bases. CDR1 SGDLS and CDR2 YYNGEE come from the germline V gene. The CDR3 runs to 15 residues.

This clonotype was detected a few times. The chain is built from TRBV9 and TRBJ2-1; D may be TRBD2 (5 bases). Germline V gene lookup returns CDR1 SGDLS and CDR2 YYNGEE. The CDR3 is made up of 17 amino acids. V was shortened by 0 bases and J by 5 bases, with 18 bases between the two germline ends. In nucleotides, the CDR3 is TGTGCCAGCAGCGTAGCTACCGCGGGTTTCCGGCACAATGAGCAGTTCTTC. Encoded protein: CASSVATAGFRHNEQFF.

The sample holds a few counts of this clonotype. V and J are TRBV10-3 and TRBJ1-6; maybe TRBD1 (6 bases). Trimming cost V 10 bases and J 8 bases, with 12 bases left between them. The germline V gene has CDR1 ENHRY and CDR2 SYGVKD. This CDR3 is built from 12 residues. The CDR3 sequence is CANRTADSPLHF. The CDR3 nucleotides are TGTGCCAACCGGACAGCCGATTCACCCCTCCACTTT.

This clonotype was seen only once. The V gene is TRBV12-3 or TRBV12-4, the J gene TRBJ2-2; TRBD2 is a possible D gene (7 bases). The CDR3 loop spans 16 amino acids. With 2 bases removed from V and 1 base from J, the gap between germline ends came to 11 bases. This chain's CDR3 is CASSLRGARNTGELFF. Here the CDR3 DNA reads TGTGCCAGCAGTTTACGGGGGGCCAGGAACACCGGGGAGCTGTTTTTT.

A few counts support this clonotype. The chain uses TRBV15 and TRBJ2-3; no reliable D call. Germline-derived CDR1 and CDR2 are LNHNV and YYDKDF (reference sequence). V was pared by 0 bases and J by 2 bases, with 12 bases between. The CDR3 is made up of 16 amino acids. CDR3 sequence: CATSREAGSNTDTQYF. DNA for the CDR3: TGTGCCACCAGCAGAGAGGCCGGGTCTAACACAGATACGCAGTATTTT.

The chain joins TRBV5-1 to TRBJ2-5; 14 bases are shared with TRBD2. The CDR3 has 14 residues. Germline loops: CDR1 SGHRS, CDR2 YFSETQ. V was clipped by 3 bases and J by 7 bases; unmatched bases: 2. DNA of the CDR3: TGCGCCAGCAGCTCAGGACTAGCGGGAGGGACCCAGTACTTC. Translated: CASSSGLAGGTQYF.

This chain links TRBV20-1 with TRBJ2-3; a possible D gene is TRBD2 (5 bases). Germline V gene data show CDR1 as DFQATT and CDR2 as SNEGSKA (reference sequence). V lost 3 bases and J 5 bases, leaving 12 bases between the germline ends. The CDR3 length is 13 residues. The CDR3 DNA follows: TGCAGTGCTAGGACGGGGTCGGGAGATACGCAGTATTTT. Protein sequence: CSARTGSGDTQYF.

In its sample, this clonotype was seen a few times. The chain is built from TRBV2 and TRBJ2-3; TRBD2 is a possible D gene (6 bases). Germline assignment: CDR1 SNHLY and CDR2 FYNNEI. The V gene lost 11 bases and the J gene lost 4 bases, with 19 bases spanning the gap. CDR3 size: 14 residues. CDR3 protein: CAYRSGGAPDTQYF. CDR3 sequence (DNA): TGTGCCTACAGGTCCGGGGGAGCTCCAGATACGCAGTATTTT.

This chain links TRBV7-9 with TRBJ1-1; TRBD1 is a possible D gene (5 bases). The germline V gene encodes CDR1 SEHNR and CDR2 FQNEAQ (reference sequence). Trimming stripped 3 bases from V and 1 base from J, with 12 bases between. The CDR3 runs to 15 residues. In DNA, the CDR3 is TGTGCCAGCAGCTTGGTTGGCGGGACGAACACTGAAGCTTTCTTT. It is translated as CASSLVGGTNTEAFF. Combining the CDR3 with reference TRBV7-9 and TRBJ1-1 gives the whole variable domain DTGVSQNPRHKITKRGQNVTFRCDPISEHNRLYWYRQTLGQGPEFLTYFQNEAQLEKSRLLSDRFSAERPKGSFSTLEIQRTEQGDSAMYLCASSLVGGTNTEAFFGQGTRLTVV.

This clonotype occurred a few times. This sequence joins TRBV24-1 and TRBJ2-1; 11 bases line up with TRBD2. Trimming at V came to 9 bases and at J to 8 bases, leaving 5 bases not matched to a gene. The CDR3 consists of 13 residues. Germline lookup yields CDR1 KGHDR and CDR2 SFDVKD. The DNA for the CDR3 is TGTGCCACCGCGACTAGCGGGAAGGATGAGCAGTTCTTC. This codes for CATATSGKDEQFF.